The 25 T cell receptor beta chains in this list originate from one sample, sequenced in a study of T cells after yellow fever vaccination. TCRdb itself ran the 5' RACE reads through MiXCR, one entry per CDR3 protein. This table holds over 300,000 distinct CDR3 sequences, approximately 3.9% found once. Sequencing used PBMCs, obtained on the day of the yellow fever booster vaccination. These receptors all stem from a young man who received the YFV17D yellow fever vaccine.

This clonotype was observed at least ten times. CDR3 bases: TGTGCCAGCAGGGGGGGATCGGGAGGGGCCAACGTCCTGACTTTC. Protein product: CASRGGSGGANVLTF. This chain links TRBV11-2 with TRBJ2-6; D perhaps matches TRBD2 (6 bases). There are 15 residues in the CDR3. From germline, CDR1 is SGHAT and CDR2 FQNNGV. V was pared by 6 bases and J by 4 bases, with 13 bases between.

Many counts were recorded for this clonotype. The V gene is TRBV5-1, the J gene TRBJ1-1, with D unclear. V dropped 1 base and J dropped 3 bases, with 7 bases sitting between them. CDR1 and CDR2 from the germline V gene are SGHRS and YFSETQ. This CDR3 is built from 13 residues. CDR3 nucleotide sequence: TGCGCCAGCAGCTTGAGGTCGGACACTGAAGCTTTCTTT. This sequence encodes CASSLRSDTEAFF.

This clonotype was counted between two and nine times. The chain employs TRBV5-5 and TRBJ1-6; no firm D call. Per the germline V gene, CDR1 is SGHKS and CDR2 is YYEKEE (reference sequence). Trimming left V 4 bases short and J 8 bases short, with 22 bases between. The CDR3 sequence is 17 residues long. The CDR3 DNA follows: TGTGCCAGCAGCCCCCGCCCGGGCCGCACCCCTGATTCACCCCTCCACTTT. Translation gives CASSPRPGRTPDSPLHF. Variable domain in full (rest from reference TRBV5-5 and TRBJ1-6): DAGVTQSPTHLIKTRGQQVTLRCSPISGHKSVSWYQQVLGQGPQFIFQYYEKEERGRGNFPDRFSARQFPNYSSELNVNALLLGDSALYLCASSPRPGRTPDSPLHFGNGTRLTVT.

This chain links TRBV14 with TRBJ2-5, with TRBD2 matching over 13 bases. J gave up 3 bases and V 4 bases, and 8 bases lay outside the gene matches. Germline CDR1 is SGHDN and CDR2 is FVKESK. The CDR3 covers 17 residues. The CDR3 protein is CASSRFLGTSGEETQYF. CDR3 DNA: TGTGCCAGCAGCCGCTTTCTCGGGACTAGCGGGGAAGAGACCCAGTACTTC.

This clonotype was recorded many times. This chain joins TRBV5-1 and TRBJ2-5; D ambiguous. V lost 5 bases to trimming and J lost 0 bases, with 5 bases between them. This CDR3 is built from 12 residues. From germline, CDR1 is SGHRS and CDR2 YFSETQ. The CDR3 DNA reads TGCGCCAGCAGTAGAAACCAAGAGACCCAGTACTTC. Residues: CASSRNQETQYF.

The V and J genes are TRBV24-1 and TRBJ2-3; 11 nucleotides line up with TRBD2. This CDR3 region has 16 residues. Germline trimming cut 6 bases from V and 2 bases from J; bases unmatched to any gene: 6. Germline V gene data show CDR1 as KGHDR and CDR2 as SFDVKD. The CDR3 sequence is CATSSGTSGYTDTQYF. In nucleotides, the CDR3 is TGTGCCACCAGTTCCGGGACTAGCGGCTACACAGATACGCAGTATTTT.

This clonotype was seen at least ten times. The chain has TRBV15 and TRBJ2-7, with D possibly called TRBD1 or TRBD2 (6 bases each). Trimming took 0 bases from V and 4 from J, leaving 10 bases between them. CDR1 is LNHNV, CDR2 YYDKDF, per germline (reference sequence). The CDR3 totals 14 residues. CDR3 region: CATSRDTGAYEQYF. CDR3 bases: TGTGCCACCAGCAGAGACACGGGGGCTTACGAGCAGTACTTC.

This clonotype was detected many times. The rearrangement links TRBV6-6 to TRBJ1-2; 7 positions agree with TRBD1. Losses at the gene ends were 10 bases for V and 6 bases for J; bases not matched to a gene: 8. The CDR3 is 12 residues long. Germline CDR1 MNHNY, CDR2 SVGAGI (reference sequence). In DNA, the CDR3 is TGTGCCATCTCCGTAGGGGGCGATGGCTACACCTTC. Protein product: CAISVGGDGYTF.

In this sample, this clonotype turned up a few times. The rearrangement uses TRBV12-3 or TRBV12-4 and TRBJ2-1; D assignment may be TRBD1 or TRBD2 (5 bases each). V dropped 8 bases and J dropped 9 bases, with 17 bases sitting between them. This CDR3 is 13 amino acids long. The CDR3 loop is CASVMHGASEQFF. The CDR3 DNA is TGTGCCAGCGTGATGCACGGGGCTTCTGAGCAGTTCTTC.

This clonotype was seen at least ten times. The chain is built from TRBV11-2 and TRBJ2-3; 10 nucleotides line up with TRBD2. The CDR3 has 16 residues. V gave up 1 base and J gave up 1 base; unmatched junction bases: 2. Germline CDR1 is SGHAT and CDR2 is FQNNGV. The CDR3 coding sequence is TGTGCCAGCAGCTTAGTAGCGGGGGGACGCACAGATACGCAGTATTTT. Translating gives CASSLVAGGRTDTQYF.

In this sample, this clonotype turned up a few times. The chain recombines TRBV19 with TRBJ2-2, with 7 bases fitting TRBD2. The junction had 5 bases not matched to a gene; V was cut back by 8 bases and J by 2 bases. This CDR3 has 14 residues. CDR1 LNHDA and CDR2 SQIVND come from the germline V gene (reference sequence). The DNA for the CDR3 is TGTGCCAGTGGGAGGGTTGCCAACACCGGGGAGCTGTTTTTT. The encoded protein is CASGRVANTGELFF.

V and J are TRBV21-1 and TRBJ2-3. TRBV21-1 is deemed a pseudogene. The CDR3 is 18 amino acids. The chain's CDR3 is CASSKAVGPAPSTDTQYF. CDR3 DNA: TGTGCCAGCAGCAAAGCGGTAGGACCTGCCCCTAGCACAGATACGCAGTATTTT.

This clonotype was found many times. The V and J genes are TRBV11-2 and TRBJ1-6; D gene uncertain. The length of the CDR3 is 17 residues. The germline CDR1 and CDR2 sequences are SGHAT and FQNNGV. V was pared by 4 bases and J by 0 bases, with 13 bases between. The CDR3 region has the DNA TGTGCCAGCAGCTACGCTTTCCCGAGCTCCTATAATTCACCCCTCCACTTT. Amino acids: CASSYAFPSSYNSPLHF.

This clonotype was counted many times. The genes are TRBV7-2 and TRBJ1-2; D call uncertain. The germline V gene encodes CDR1 SGHTA and CDR2 FQGNSA. The V gene lost 2 bases and the J gene lost 0 bases, with 13 bases spanning the gap. CDR3 length: 16 residues. CDR3 coding DNA: TGTGCCAGCAGCTTACCCGCGTCCCACCCTAACTATGGCTACACCTTC. It specifies CASSLPASHPNYGYTF.

This clonotype was seen only a few times. The J gene is TRBJ2-7, the V gene TRBV5-1; 10 bases are shared with TRBD1. Germline CDR1 is SGHRS and CDR2 is YFSETQ. CDR3 length: 17 residues. V lost 4 bases, J lost 2 bases, and 12 bases stayed unmatched. Here the CDR3 reads CASSATGTGEATYEQYF. The CDR3 region has the DNA TGCGCCAGCAGCGCAACCGGGACAGGGGAGGCCACCTACGAGCAGTACTTC.

The table lists this clonotype with a few counts. The rearrangement uses TRBV9 and TRBJ2-3; 8 nucleotides agree with TRBD1. The CDR3 has 15 residues. Germline CDR1 SGDLS, CDR2 YYNGEE. V shed 6 bases and J 2 bases; nucleotides not matched to a gene: 8. CDR3 loop: CASTQGGGYTDTQYF. The CDR3 coding sequence is TGTGCCAGCACACAGGGGGGAGGCTACACAGATACGCAGTATTTT.

This clonotype was detected many times. In nucleotides, the CDR3 is TGTGCCAGCAGTCTGGCAGGAACCTACGAGCAGTACTTC. Its translation is CASSLAGTYEQYF. The chain carries TRBV25-1 and TRBJ2-7; D unresolved. V shed 5 bases and J shed 2 bases, with 10 bases lying between them. Germline V lookup: CDR1 MGHDK, CDR2 SYGVNS. This CDR3 spans 13 amino acids.

This clonotype was observed at least ten times. The chain links TRBV7-8 to TRBJ2-7; possibly TRBD2 for D (6 bases). With 0 bases removed from V and 6 bases from J, the gap between germline ends came to 6 bases. The germline gives CDR1 SGHVS, CDR2 FQNEAQ. The CDR3 has 12 residues. CDR3 protein: CASSLAGGEQYV. CDR3 DNA: TGTGCCAGCAGCTTAGCCGGGGGCGAGCAGTACGTC.

This clonotype was observed at least ten times. CDR3 residues: CASSTDRSRITYEQYF. CDR3 DNA sequence: TGTGCCAGCAGCACAGACAGGTCCCGAATCACCTACGAGCAGTACTTC. V and J are TRBV12-3 or TRBV12-4 and TRBJ2-7; maybe TRBD1 (6 bases). This CDR3 has 16 residues. V lost 6 bases and J lost 2, with 20 bases in between.

The V gene is TRBV18, the J gene TRBJ1-2, with TRBD1 as a possible D gene (6 bases). The CDR3 is 14 amino acids. CDR1 KGHSH and CDR2 LQKENI come from the germline V gene. V was clipped by 4 bases and J by 3 bases, with 12 bases between them. CDR3 region: CASSLRDIHYGYTF. The CDR3 nucleotides are TGTGCCAGCTCACTCCGGGACATCCACTATGGCTACACCTTC.

This clonotype was recorded a few times. V gene TRBV12-3 or TRBV12-4 combines with J gene TRBJ1-2; D is uncertain. CDR3 length: 11 residues. V lost 2 bases to trimming and J lost 8 bases, with 6 bases between them. The CDR3 region is CASSLLRGYTF. CDR3 coding DNA: TGTGCCAGCAGTTTATTGAGAGGCTACACCTTC.

The rearrangement joins TRBV7-9 to TRBJ2-1, with D perhaps being TRBD1 or TRBD2 (5 bases each). The V gene's germline CDR1 is SEHNR and CDR2 FQNEAQ (reference sequence). V gave up 5 bases and J gave up 6 bases, with 17 bases separating them. The length of the CDR3 is 15 residues. The CDR3 sequence: CASSAGTAAGNEQFF. The CDR3 DNA reads as TGTGCCAGCAGCGCCGGGACCGCCGCCGGCAATGAGCAGTTCTTC.

V and J are TRBV4-1 and TRBJ2-2; unclear D gene. The V and J ends lost 5 bases and 4 bases respectively, with 11 bases between them. The CDR3 is 14 amino acids. Germline V lookup: CDR1 MGHRA, CDR2 YSYEKL. The CDR3 here is CASSYTTSTGELFF. CDR3 nucleotides: TGCGCCAGCAGCTACACTACTTCCACCGGGGAGCTGTTTTTT.

This clonotype was recorded at least ten times. CDR3 DNA: TGTGCCAGCAGTTACCCCTTTAGTGAGCAGTTCTTC. This gives the protein CASSYPFSEQFF. This rearrangement joins TRBV6-5 to TRBJ2-1; D unclear. CDR1 MNHEY and CDR2 SVGAGI come from the germline V gene. CDR3 length: 12 residues. Trimming pared 2 bases from V and 9 bases from J, leaving 8 bases between.

This clonotype was counted ten times or more. The chain is built from TRBV12-3 or TRBV12-4 and TRBJ1-1; D is undetermined. V was pared by 6 bases and J by 1 base, with 12 bases between. The CDR3 is 14 amino acids. CDR3 in amino acids: CASRVSGSNTEAFF. For the CDR3, the DNA is TGTGCCAGCAGGGTGTCGGGATCGAACACTGAAGCTTTCTTT.